The clone carrying this T cell receptor beta chain was observed a handful of times. Its antigen is not known. This sample stems from a study of identical twins' blood T cells. Study-wide context: Six alpha and about 6 beta libraries together yielded 50 million or so reads.

Germline V gene sequence: CDR1 DFQATT, CDR2 SNEGSKA (reference sequence). This CDR3 region has 13 residues. V shed 2 bases and J 3 bases; nucleotides not matched to a gene: 3. Study conclusions and caveats: V gene usage reportedly matched far better within twin pairs than unrelated donors. Abundant TCRbeta CDR3s overlapped more between twins than with unrelated donors.

Each TCR cDNA library carried sample-specific barcodes on both ends. MiXCR, applied by TCRdb to the 5' RACE reads, yields one record per CDR3 protein. Here the sample spans hundreds of thousands of distinct CDR3 sequences, roughly 27% being singletons. Input material: PBMCs. The rearrangement joins TRBV20-1 to TRBJ2-7; TRBD1 agrees at 8 bases. This TCR was sampled from a woman aged 18 to 55 in good health. CDR3 coding DNA: TGCAGTGCTAGACAGGGGGCGGACTACGAGCAGTACTTC. Its translation: CSARQGADYEQYF.